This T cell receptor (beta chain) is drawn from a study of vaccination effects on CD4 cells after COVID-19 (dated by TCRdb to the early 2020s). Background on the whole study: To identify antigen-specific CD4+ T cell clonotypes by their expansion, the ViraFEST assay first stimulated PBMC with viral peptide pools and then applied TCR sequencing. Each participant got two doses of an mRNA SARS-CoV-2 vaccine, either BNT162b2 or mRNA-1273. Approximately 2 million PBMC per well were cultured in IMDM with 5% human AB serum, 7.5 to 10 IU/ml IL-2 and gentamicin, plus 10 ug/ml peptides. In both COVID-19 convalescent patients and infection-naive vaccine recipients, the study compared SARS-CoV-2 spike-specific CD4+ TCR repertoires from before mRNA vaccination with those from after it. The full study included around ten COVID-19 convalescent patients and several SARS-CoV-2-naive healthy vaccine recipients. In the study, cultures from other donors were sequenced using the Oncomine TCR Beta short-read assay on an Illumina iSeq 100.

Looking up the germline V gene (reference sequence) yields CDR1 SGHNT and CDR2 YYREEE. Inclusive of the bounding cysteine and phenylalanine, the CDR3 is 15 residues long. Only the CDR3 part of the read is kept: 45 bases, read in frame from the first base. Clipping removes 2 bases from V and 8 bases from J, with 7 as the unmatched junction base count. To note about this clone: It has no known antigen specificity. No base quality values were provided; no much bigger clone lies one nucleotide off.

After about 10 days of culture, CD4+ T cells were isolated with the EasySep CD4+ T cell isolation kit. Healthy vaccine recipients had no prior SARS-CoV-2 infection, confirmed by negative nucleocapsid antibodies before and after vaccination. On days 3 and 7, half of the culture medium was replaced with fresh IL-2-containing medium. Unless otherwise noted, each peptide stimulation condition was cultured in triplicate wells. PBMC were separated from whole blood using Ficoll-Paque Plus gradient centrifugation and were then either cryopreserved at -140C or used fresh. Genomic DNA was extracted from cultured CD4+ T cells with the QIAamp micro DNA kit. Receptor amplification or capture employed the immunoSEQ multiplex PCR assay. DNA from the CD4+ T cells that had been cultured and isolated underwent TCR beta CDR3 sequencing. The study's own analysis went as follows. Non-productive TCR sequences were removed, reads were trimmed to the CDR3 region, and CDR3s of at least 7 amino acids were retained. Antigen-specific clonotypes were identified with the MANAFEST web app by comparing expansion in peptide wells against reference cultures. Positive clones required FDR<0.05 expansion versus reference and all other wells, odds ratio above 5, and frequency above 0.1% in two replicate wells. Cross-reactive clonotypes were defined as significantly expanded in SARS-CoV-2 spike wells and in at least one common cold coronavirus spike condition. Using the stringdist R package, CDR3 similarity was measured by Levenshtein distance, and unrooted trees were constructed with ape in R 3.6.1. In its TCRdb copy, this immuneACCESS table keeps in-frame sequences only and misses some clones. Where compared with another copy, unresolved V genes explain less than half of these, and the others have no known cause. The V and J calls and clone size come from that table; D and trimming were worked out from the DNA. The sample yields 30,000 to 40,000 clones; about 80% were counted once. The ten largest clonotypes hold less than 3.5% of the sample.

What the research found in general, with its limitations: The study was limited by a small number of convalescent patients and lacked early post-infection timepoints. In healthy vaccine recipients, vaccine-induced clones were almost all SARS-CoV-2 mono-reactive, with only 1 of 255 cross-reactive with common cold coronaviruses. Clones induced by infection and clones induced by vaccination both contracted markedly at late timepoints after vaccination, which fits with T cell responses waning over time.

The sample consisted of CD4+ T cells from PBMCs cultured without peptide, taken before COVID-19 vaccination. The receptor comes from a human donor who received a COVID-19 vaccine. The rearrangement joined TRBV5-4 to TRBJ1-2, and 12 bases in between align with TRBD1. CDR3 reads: CASSFGTGGTEGYTF. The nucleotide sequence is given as TGTGCCAGCAGCTTTGGGACAGGGGGCACGGAGGGCTACACCTTC.